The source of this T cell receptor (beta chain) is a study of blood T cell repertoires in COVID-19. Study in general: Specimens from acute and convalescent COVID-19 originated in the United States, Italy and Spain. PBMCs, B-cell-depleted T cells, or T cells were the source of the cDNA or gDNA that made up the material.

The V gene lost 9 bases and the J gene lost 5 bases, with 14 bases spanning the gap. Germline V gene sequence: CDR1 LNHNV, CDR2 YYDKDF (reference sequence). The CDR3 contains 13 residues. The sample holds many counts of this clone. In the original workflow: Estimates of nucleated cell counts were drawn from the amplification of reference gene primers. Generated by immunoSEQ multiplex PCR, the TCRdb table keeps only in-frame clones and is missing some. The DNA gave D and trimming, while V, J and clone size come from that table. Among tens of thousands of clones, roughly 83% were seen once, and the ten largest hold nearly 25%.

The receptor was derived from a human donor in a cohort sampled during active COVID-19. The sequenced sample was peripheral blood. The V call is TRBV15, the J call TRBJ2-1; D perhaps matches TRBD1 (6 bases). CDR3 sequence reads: CATSRDMDNEQFF. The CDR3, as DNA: TGTGCCACTTCTCGGGACATGGACAATGAGCAGTTCTTC.